This T cell receptor (beta chain) emerged from a study of blood T cell repertoires in COVID-19. Turning to the study itself: Donors in the United States, Italy and Spain gave samples during acute or convalescent COVID-19. T cells, B-cell-depleted T cells, or PBMCs provided the cDNA or gDNA that served as material.

The V and J ends lost 2 bases and 0 bases respectively, with 18 bases between them. The CDR3 covers 18 residues. Germline V gene lookup returns CDR1 SGHRS and CDR2 YFSETQ. In the study's own analysis: Estimation of nucleated cell counts relied on the amplification of reference gene primers. Repertoires were generated with immunoSEQ multiplex PCR, while TCRdb's copy carries only in-frame clones and drops some. V and J calls and clone size come straight from that table; D and trimming were deduced from the DNA. The sample has some 130,000 clones, around 89% seen once. In Seattle, patients joined the study during active infection and were tracked longitudinally.

The clonotype comes from a man in his 60s with COVID-19, enrolled during active disease. The chain recombines TRBV5-1 with TRBJ2-4; D may be TRBD1 (6 bases). The sequenced material came from peripheral blood. The DNA of the CDR3 is TGCGCCAGCAGCTTAGAGGGGGACCTAGCCTTAGCCAAAAACATTCAGTACTTC. It encodes CASSLEGDLALAKNIQYF.